These 12 T cell receptor beta chains were all obtained from the same sample, sequenced in a study of cytomegalovirus exposure and HLA in healthy donors. PCR primers comprised 60 Vbeta and 13 Jbeta primers. Clones were sequenced by immunoSEQ multiplex PCR, and TCRdb holds only the in-frame ones, with some missing. The data hold 200,000 or so clones, with 81% observed a single time. Sequencing input: PBMCs. The receptor set was obtained from a woman aged 18-35 years in good health and CMV-seropositive.

V and J are TRBV2 and TRBJ1-2, with 10 positions matching TRBD1. Per germline, CDR1 SNHLY and CDR2 FYNNEI. With V trimmed by 9 bases and J by 4 bases, 8 bases remained unmatched. This CDR3 has 14 amino acids. The CDR3 DNA reads TGTGCCAGTCAGACAGGGGGCTGGGGCTATGGCTACACCTTC. It yields the protein CASQTGGWGYGYTF.

This chain joins TRBV28 and TRBJ1-1; D not certain. V was trimmed by 4 bases and J by 5 bases, leaving 11 bases between them. CDR3 length: 13 amino acids. Germline values: CDR1 MDHEN, CDR2 SYDVKM. The CDR3 region has the DNA TGTGCCAGCAGTTCACGAACGGGGACTGAAGCTTTCTTT. It yields the protein CASSSRTGTEAFF.

This chain links TRBV30 with TRBJ2-1, with a possible D match to TRBD1 (6 bases). The length of the CDR3 is 13 residues. Per germline, CDR1 GTSNPN and CDR2 SVGIG (reference sequence). V lost 3 bases, J lost 2 bases, and 8 bases lay in between. This CDR3 reads CAWSPGAYNEQFF. The DNA of the CDR3 is TGTGCCTGGAGCCCAGGGGCCTACAATGAGCAGTTCTTC.

The chain has TRBV11-1 and TRBJ2-5; 7 nucleotides line up with TRBD1. CDR1 is SGHAT and CDR2 is FQDESV in the germline V gene (reference sequence). Losses at the gene ends were 4 bases for V and 4 bases for J; bases not matched to a gene: 6. The CDR3 extends over 14 amino acids. The CDR3 region is CASSSQYRGETQYF. CDR3 DNA: TGTGCCAGCAGCTCCCAATACAGGGGAGAGACCCAGTACTTC.

V is TRBV6-1 and J is TRBJ1-1; TRBD1 might be the D (6 bases). CDR3 size: 13 residues. Germline assignment: CDR1 MNHNS and CDR2 SASEGT. V was cut by 4 bases and J by 8 bases, with 14 bases left in between. CDR3 loop: CASSGWGGGEAFF. The CDR3 nucleotides read TGTGCCAGCAGTGGGTGGGGGGGCGGGGAAGCTTTCTTT.

The rearrangement uses TRBV6-4 and TRBJ2-3, with TRBD2 identical over 12 bases. The CDR3 has 14 residues. Per the germline V gene, CDR1 is MRHNA and CDR2 is SNTAGT. V lost 8 bases and J lost 4; bases outside the gene matches: 4. CDR3 loop: CASASSGGADTQYF. For the CDR3, the DNA is TGTGCCAGCGCCTCTAGCGGGGGGGCAGATACGCAGTATTTT.

The V and J genes are TRBV30 and TRBJ1-2; D is unclear. V dropped 2 bases and J dropped 2 bases, with 12 bases sitting between them. Germline V gives CDR1 GTSNPN, CDR2 SVGIG (reference sequence). The CDR3 length is 14 residues. CDR3 sequence: CAWSRSSSNYGYTF. The CDR3 DNA sequence: TGTGCCTGGAGTCGTAGCAGCTCGAACTATGGCTACACCTTC.

The chain links TRBV19 to TRBJ1-1, with D uncertain. Trimming pared 0 bases from V and 0 bases from J, leaving 17 bases between. CDR3 length: 18 residues. Germline loops: CDR1 LNHDA, CDR2 SQIVND (reference sequence). As DNA, the CDR3 is TGTGCCAGTAGTATAGATATCTTGCGGGTGAGGGTGAACACTGAAGCTTTCTTT. This gives the protein CASSIDILRVRVNTEAFF.

On this clone itself: The same CDR3 is also encoded by other DNA sequences in this sample. V usage is TRBV19 and J usage is TRBJ1-1, with D tentatively TRBD1 (5 bases). Trimming removed 4 bases from V and 1 base from J, with 7 bases in between. Germline V CDR1 and CDR2: LNHDA, SQIVND (reference sequence). The CDR3 is 13 amino acids. CDR3 region: CASSTTANTEAFF. The DNA of the CDR3 is TGTGCCAGTAGTACGACAGCGAACACTGAAGCTTTCTTT.

This chain links TRBV4-2 with TRBJ1-5, with 8 positions matching TRBD1. CDR3 size: 16 residues. From germline, CDR1 is LGHNA and CDR2 YNFKEQ. The junction had 6 bases not matched to a gene; V was cut back by 0 bases and J by 5 bases. CDR3 in DNA: TGTGCCAGCAGCCAAGATGAGGACAGGGTATATCAGCCCCAGCATTTT. This encodes CASSQDEDRVYQPQHF.

Only a few counts were recorded for this clone. This rearrangement joins TRBV9 to TRBJ1-1; 7 nucleotides agree with TRBD1. J gave up 0 bases and V 3 bases, and 2 bases lay outside the gene matches. CDR3 size: 14 residues. Germline lookup yields CDR1 SGDLS and CDR2 YYNGEE. This CDR3 reads CASSGQGLNTEAFF. The CDR3 DNA follows: TGTGCCAGCAGCGGACAGGGATTGAACACTGAAGCTTTCTTT.

The chain combines TRBV5-1 with TRBJ2-3; D not certain. The V end lost 2 bases, the J end lost 6 bases, and 7 bases lay between the germline ends. CDR1 SGHRS and CDR2 YFSETQ come from the germline V gene. This CDR3 is built from 12 residues. CDR3 sequence (DNA): TGCGCCAGCAGCTTAACTGCGGATACGCAGTATTTT. Its protein is CASSLTADTQYF.